These 20 T cell receptor beta chains share one sample of origin, sequenced in a study of blood T cell repertoires in COVID-19. The assay was immunoSEQ multiplex PCR, and TCRdb's table has in-frame clones only and misses some. The sample includes about 110,000 clones, 80% to 90% seen only once; the top ten take 0.88%. The sample taken for sequencing was peripheral blood. These receptor sequences come from a woman aged 45-59 years with active or convalescent COVID-19.

The rearrangement joins TRBV4-1 to TRBJ1-2; D might be TRBD1 (6 bases). Germline CDR1 MGHRA, CDR2 YSYEKL. The CDR3 loop spans 13 amino acids. V lost 6 bases, J lost 4 bases, and 12 bases lay in between. The CDR3 loop is CASRPDRRYGYTF. DNA for the CDR3: TGCGCCAGCAGACCCGACAGGCGCTATGGCTACACCTTC.

The chain employs TRBV5-4 and TRBJ2-6, with a weak D call TRBD2 (5 bases). The V end was cut by 0 bases, the J end by 4 bases, with 14 bases between. Germline V CDR1 and CDR2: SGHNT, YYREEE (reference sequence). The CDR3 covers 17 residues. The CDR3 sequence is CASSLVGRSGGANVLTF. Written as DNA, the CDR3 is TGTGCCAGCAGCTTGGTGGGCAGGTCGGGAGGGGCCAACGTCCTGACTTTC.

This chain joins TRBV9 and TRBJ1-1; D may be TRBD1 (5 bases). The CDR3 covers 14 residues. In germline, CDR1 is SGDLS, CDR2 YYNGEE. The V and J ends lost 3 bases and 11 bases respectively, with 20 bases between them. CDR3 residues: CASSGGDPGEAAFF. CDR3 sequence (DNA): TGTGCCAGCAGCGGAGGGGACCCGGGGGAGGCTGCTTTCTTT.

This rearrangement joins TRBV5-4 to TRBJ2-1, with 8 positions matching TRBD1. CDR3 size: 16 residues. Per germline, CDR1 SGHNT and CDR2 YYREEE (reference sequence). V lost 5 bases, J lost 5 bases, and 12 bases stayed unmatched. The CDR3 here is CASSRQGSRSDNEQFF. The DNA of the CDR3 is TGTGCCAGCAGTAGACAGGGGAGCCGATCCGACAATGAGCAGTTCTTC.

This sequence joins TRBV6-6 and TRBJ2-1; 7 positions match TRBD1. The V gene's germline CDR1 is MNHNY and CDR2 SVGAGI (reference sequence). The V gene end was trimmed by 5 bases and the J gene end by 5 bases; junction bases not matched to a gene: 0. This CDR3 region has 12 residues. The CDR3 bases are TGTGCCAGCAGTACAGGGGACAATGAGCAGTTCTTC. Amino acids: CASSTGDNEQFF.

The chain links TRBV27 to TRBJ2-3, with a weak D call TRBD2 (6 bases). Trimming cost V 5 bases and J 6 bases, with 21 bases left between them. The CDR3 is 16 residues long. The germline V gene has CDR1 MNHEY and CDR2 SMNVEV (reference sequence). CDR3 loop: CASSPRWGLTGDTQYF. DNA for the CDR3: TGTGCCAGCAGTCCCCGCTGGGGACTGACGGGGGATACGCAGTATTTT.

The V and J genes are TRBV19 and TRBJ1-1; TRBD1 matches 7 bases. The germline V gene encodes CDR1 LNHDA and CDR2 SQIVND (reference sequence). The CDR3 totals 16 residues. The V gene end was trimmed by 5 bases and the J gene end by 3 bases; junction bases not matched to a gene: 12. In nucleotides, the CDR3 is TGTGCCAGTAGTCTAGGGACAGAGCAATTCCACACTGAAGCTTTCTTT. Translated, it gives CASSLGTEQFHTEAFF.

V and J are TRBV24-1 and TRBJ2-1, with no clear D. CDR3 length equals 12 residues. CDR1 is KGHDR, CDR2 SFDVKD, per germline. Trimming pared 5 bases from V and 9 bases from J, leaving 10 bases between. CDR3 amino acids: CATSGLDPEQFF. The DNA of the CDR3 is TGTGCCACCAGTGGTCTAGATCCTGAGCAGTTCTTC.

The gene calls are TRBV6-6 and TRBJ2-7; D gene uncertain. Trimming shortened V by 7 bases and J by 1 base, and 14 bases separated the two germline ends. The CDR3 extends over 14 amino acids. Germline CDR1 is MNHNY and CDR2 is SVGAGI (reference sequence). Here the CDR3 reads CASNLDAASYEQYF. CDR3 in DNA: TGTGCCAGCAATTTAGATGCGGCGTCCTACGAGCAGTACTTC.

V and J are TRBV7-3 and TRBJ2-1; 7 bases align to TRBD2. V lost 5 bases to trimming and J lost 5 bases; unmatched junction nucleotides: 6. Germline-derived CDR1 and CDR2 are SGHTA and FQGTGA. CDR3 size: 14 residues. The DNA for the CDR3 is TGTGCCAGCAGCCTCGGGACTACAAACAATGAGCAGTTCTTC. Its translation: CASSLGTTNNEQFF.

The chain has TRBV5-4 and TRBJ1-6; unclear D gene. CDR1 and CDR2 (germline): SGHNT, YYREEE (reference sequence). The CDR3 contains 14 residues. Trimming stripped 0 bases from V and 8 bases from J, with 9 bases between. CDR3 sequence: CASSLVRRDSPLHF. CDR3 coding DNA: TGTGCCAGCAGCTTGGTGAGGAGGGATTCACCCCTCCACTTT.

The chain combines TRBV27 with TRBJ1-1; D is ambiguous. Looked up from germline, CDR1 is MNHEY and CDR2 is SMNVEV (reference sequence). The CDR3 loop spans 15 amino acids. V dropped 2 bases and J dropped 1 base, with 11 bases sitting between them. The DNA of the CDR3 is TGTGCCAGCAGTTTACGACTTAACTGGAACACTGAAGCTTTCTTT. Translation: CASSLRLNWNTEAFF.

V is TRBV11-2 and J is TRBJ2-7; perhaps TRBD1 as D (7 bases). The V gene lost 8 bases and the J gene lost 3 bases, with 20 bases spanning the gap. Germline V gives CDR1 SGHAT, CDR2 FQNNGV. This CDR3 has 15 residues. Here the CDR3 reads CASSQGGGDNYEQYF. The CDR3 region has the DNA TGTGCCAGCTCTCAAGGGGGCGGGGATAACTACGAGCAGTACTTC.

The J gene is TRBJ1-4, the V gene TRBV5-6; no firm D call. Germline V gene lookup returns CDR1 SGHDT and CDR2 YYEEEE. This CDR3 comprises 15 residues. V was shortened by 1 base and J by 13 bases, with 20 bases between the two germline ends. This chain's CDR3 is CASSLYAASGLGLFF. In nucleotides, the CDR3 is TGTGCCAGCAGCTTGTATGCAGCTTCAGGTCTGGGACTGTTTTTT.

The chain has TRBV5-4 and TRBJ2-7, with D possibly being TRBD1 (5 bases). This CDR3 has 12 amino acids. Germline V CDR1 and CDR2: SGHNT, YYREEE (reference sequence). V shed 2 bases and J shed 6 bases, with 9 bases lying between them. In DNA form, the CDR3 reads TGTGCCAGCAGCTTTCAGGGTGGCGAGCAGTACTTC. It translates to CASSFQGGEQYF. The variable domain in full, completed from reference TRBV5-4 and TRBJ2-7, reads ETGVTQSPTHLIKTRGQQVTLRCSSQSGHNTVSWYQQALGQGPQFIFQYYREEENGRGNFPPRFSGLQFPNYSSELNVNALELDDSALYLCASSFQGGEQYFGPGTRLTVT.

With regard to this clone: The sample contains more than one DNA sequence encoding this CDR3. The rearrangement links TRBV24-1 to TRBJ1-2; no clear D gene. This CDR3 is built from 13 residues. V was clipped by 5 bases and J by 2 bases, with 8 bases between them. CDR1 is KGHDR, CDR2 SFDVKD, per germline. The CDR3 is CATSGGINYGYTF. In DNA form, the CDR3 reads TGTGCCACCAGTGGAGGTATAAACTATGGCTACACCTTC.

This sequence joins TRBV12-3 or TRBV12-4 and TRBJ1-2, with a weak D call TRBD1 (6 bases). Between the trimmed V and J ends, which lost 6 bases and 3 bases, there was a span of 11 bases. The CDR3 is made up of 13 amino acids. The CDR3 loop reads CASSSQGDYGYTF. CDR3 coding DNA: TGTGCCAGCAGCTCACAGGGTGACTATGGCTACACCTTC.

As for this clone: One junction end disagrees with the germline gene, perhaps due to a read error. The genes are TRBV12-3 or TRBV12-4 and TRBJ2-3; TRBD2 matches at 11 bases. The CDR3 is 13 amino acids. CDR3 nucleotides: TGTGCCAGCAGTTTAAGGGGGACTAGCGGAGGGGACTTT. This encodes CASSLRGTSGGDF.

The J gene is TRBJ1-2, the V gene TRBV24-1; tentatively, D is TRBD1 (6 bases). Looked up from germline, CDR1 is KGHDR and CDR2 is SFDVKD. CDR3 size: 16 residues. V was shortened by 3 bases and J by 3 bases, with 16 bases between the two germline ends. CDR3: CATSDRTGSEYYGYTF. Written as DNA, the CDR3 is TGTGCCACCAGTGATCGAACAGGGTCAGAGTACTATGGCTACACCTTC.

This clone showed up just once. This rearrangement joins TRBV19 to TRBJ2-5; D remains ambiguous. The CDR3 spans 13 residues. From germline, CDR1 is LNHDA and CDR2 SQIVND (reference sequence). Trimming removed 6 bases from V and 2 bases from J, with 10 bases in between. The chain's CDR3 is CASSDTWQETQYF. The DNA of the CDR3 is TGTGCCAGTAGCGACACTTGGCAAGAGACCCAGTACTTC.